This T cell receptor (beta chain) was sequenced for a study of cytomegalovirus exposure and HLA in healthy donors. The primer mix had 60 Vbeta and 13 Jbeta primers. Method: immunoSEQ multiplex PCR; TCRdb's copy keeps in-frame clones and lacks some. The repertoire holds about 190,000 clones, with 75% to 90% as singletons. Findings and caveats of the study: Later analysis revealed greater clonal expansion in HLA-associated TCR beta chains than in equally common others. Later on, a genetic analysis was performed. It linked a missense variant in DCLRE1C with V- and J-gene trimming of TCR beta. There were 164 TCR beta chains listed as cytomegalovirus-associated.

A note on this clone: The antigen remains undetermined.

V was trimmed by 1 base and J by 8 bases, leaving 11 bases between them. Germline CDR1 reads KGHSH; CDR2 reads LQKENI. There are 13 residues in the CDR3. The sequencing input was PBMCs. This TCR derives from a boy between 2 and 10 years old in good health and CMV-seronegative. The rearrangement uses TRBV18 and TRBJ1-1; D not certain. CDR3 bases: TGTGCCAGCTCACCACTTGGTTCGGGGGAAGCTTTCTTT. Its protein is CASSPLGSGEAFF.